Detailed here is one TCR beta chain. This sample is drawn from a study of blood T cell repertoires in COVID-19. There are 20 residues in the CDR3. The germline gives CDR1 MGHRA, CDR2 YSYEKL. V lost 0 bases and J lost 0; bases outside the gene matches: 10. Authors' methods: Counts of nucleated cells, estimated from reference gene primer amplification, were obtained. Libraries were prepared by immunoSEQ multiplex PCR; TCRdb keeps only in-frame clonotypes and omits some of them. D and trimming come from the DNA, and the V and J calls and clone size come from that table. The sample consists of a few hundred thousand clones, about 85% of them appearing once.

This sequence was found in a man aged 55 to 70 who had recovered from COVID-19. The J gene is TRBJ2-1, the V gene TRBV4-1, with TRBD2 matching 11 bases. The sample consisted of peripheral blood. DNA for the CDR3: TGCGCCAGCAGCCAAGAACTAGCGGGGGTCATGCTGAGCTCCTACAATGAGCAGTTCTTC. Its translation is CASSQELAGVMLSSYNEQFF.